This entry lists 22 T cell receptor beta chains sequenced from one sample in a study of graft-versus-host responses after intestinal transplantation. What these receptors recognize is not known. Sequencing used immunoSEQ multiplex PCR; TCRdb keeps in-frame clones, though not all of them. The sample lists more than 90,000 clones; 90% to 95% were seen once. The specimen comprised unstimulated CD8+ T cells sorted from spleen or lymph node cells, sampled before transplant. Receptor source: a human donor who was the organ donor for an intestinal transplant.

In nucleotides, the CDR3 is TGTGCCAGCAGCTTCGACAGGGGCTACGAGCAGTACTTC. This gives the protein CASSFDRGYEQYF. The genes are TRBV11-2 and TRBJ2-7; 8 positions agree with TRBD1. V shed 3 bases, J shed 3 bases, and the junction held 1 base outside the gene matches. Germline CDR1 and CDR2: SGHAT and FQNNGV. This CDR3 has 13 amino acids.

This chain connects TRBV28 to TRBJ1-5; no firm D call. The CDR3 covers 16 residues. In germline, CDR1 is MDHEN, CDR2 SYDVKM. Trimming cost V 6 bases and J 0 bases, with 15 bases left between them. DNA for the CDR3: TGTGCCAGCAGCCCCGATTTGGAAAATAGCAATCAGCCCCAGCATTTT. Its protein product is CASSPDLENSNQPQHF. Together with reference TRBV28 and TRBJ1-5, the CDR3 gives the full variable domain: DVKVTQSSRYLVKRTGEKVFLECVQDMDHENMFWYRQDPGLGLRLIYFSYDVKMKEKGDIPEGYSVSREKKERFSLILESASTNQTSMYLCASSPDLENSNQPQHFGDGTRLSIL.

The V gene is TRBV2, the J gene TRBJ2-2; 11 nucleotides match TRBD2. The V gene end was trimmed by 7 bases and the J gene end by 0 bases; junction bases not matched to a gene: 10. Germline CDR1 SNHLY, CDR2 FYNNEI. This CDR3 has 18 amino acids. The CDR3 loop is CASNPGLAEFANTGELFF. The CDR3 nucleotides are TGTGCCAGCAACCCGGGACTAGCGGAGTTCGCGAACACCGGGGAGCTGTTTTTT.

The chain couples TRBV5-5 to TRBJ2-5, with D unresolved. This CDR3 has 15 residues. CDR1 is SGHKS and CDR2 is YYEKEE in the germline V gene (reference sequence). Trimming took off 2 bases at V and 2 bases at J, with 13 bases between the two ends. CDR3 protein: CASSFPLAVQETQYF. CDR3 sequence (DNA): TGTGCCAGCAGCTTTCCTTTGGCGGTGCAAGAGACCCAGTACTTC.

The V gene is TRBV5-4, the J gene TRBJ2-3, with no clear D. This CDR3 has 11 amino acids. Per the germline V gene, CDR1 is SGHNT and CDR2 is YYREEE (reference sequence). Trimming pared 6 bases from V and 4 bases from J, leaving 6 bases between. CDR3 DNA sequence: TGTGCCAGCATGGCCGCAGATACGCAGTATTTT. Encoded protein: CASMAADTQYF.

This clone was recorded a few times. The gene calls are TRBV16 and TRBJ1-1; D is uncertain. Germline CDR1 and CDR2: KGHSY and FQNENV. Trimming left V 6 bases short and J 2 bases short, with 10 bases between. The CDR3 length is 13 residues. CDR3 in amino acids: CASRTRINTEAFF. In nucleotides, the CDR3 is TGTGCCAGCAGAACCAGGATAAACACTGAAGCTTTCTTT.

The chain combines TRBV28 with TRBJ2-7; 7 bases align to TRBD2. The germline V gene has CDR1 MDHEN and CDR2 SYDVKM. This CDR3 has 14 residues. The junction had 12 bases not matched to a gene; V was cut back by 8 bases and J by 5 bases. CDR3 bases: TGTGCCAGCGCCGCGGGAGACTCCTTTAACGAGCAGTACTTC. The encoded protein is CASAAGDSFNEQYF. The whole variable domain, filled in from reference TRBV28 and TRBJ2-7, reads DVKVTQSSRYLVKRTGEKVFLECVQDMDHENMFWYRQDPGLGLRLIYFSYDVKMKEKGDIPEGYSVSREKKERFSLILESASTNQTSMYLCASAAGDSFNEQYFGPGTRLTVT.

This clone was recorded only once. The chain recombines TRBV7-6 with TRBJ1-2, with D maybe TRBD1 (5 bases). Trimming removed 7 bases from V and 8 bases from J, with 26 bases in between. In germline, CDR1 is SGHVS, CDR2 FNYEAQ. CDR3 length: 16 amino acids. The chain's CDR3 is CASTPTPGTPLGGYTF. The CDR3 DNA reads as TGTGCCAGCACCCCAACCCCCGGGACCCCTCTAGGAGGCTACACCTTC.

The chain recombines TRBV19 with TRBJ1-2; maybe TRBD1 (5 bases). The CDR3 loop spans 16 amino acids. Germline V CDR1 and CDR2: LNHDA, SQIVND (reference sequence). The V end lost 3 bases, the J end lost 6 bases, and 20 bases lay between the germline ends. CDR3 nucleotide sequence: TGTGCCAGTAGTATTGTCCTGGGACCACAGTGGAATGGCTACACCTTC. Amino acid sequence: CASSIVLGPQWNGYTF.

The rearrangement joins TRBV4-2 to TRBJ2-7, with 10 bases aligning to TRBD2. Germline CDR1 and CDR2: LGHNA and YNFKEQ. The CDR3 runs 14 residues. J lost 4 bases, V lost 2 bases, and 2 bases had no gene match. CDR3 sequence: CASSQTSGDYEQYF. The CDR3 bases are TGTGCCAGCAGCCAAACTAGCGGGGATTACGAGCAGTACTTC.

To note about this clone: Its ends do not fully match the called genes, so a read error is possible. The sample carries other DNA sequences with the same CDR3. In nucleotides, the CDR3 is TGTGCCAGCGGGGAAGGAGTCTACGAACAGTACTTC. Translating it yields CASGEGVYEQYF. This rearrangement joins TRBV7-9 to TRBJ2-7; no reliable D call. CDR3 length: 12 amino acids. The germline V gene encodes CDR1 SEHNR and CDR2 FQNEAQ (reference sequence). Full variable domain (missing parts from reference TRBV7-9 and TRBJ2-7): DTGVSQNPRHKITKRGQNVTFRCDPISEHNRLYWYRQTLGQGPEFLTYFQNEAQLEKSRLLSDRFSAERPKGSFSTLEIQRTEQGDSAMYLCASGEGVYEQYFGPGTRLTVT.

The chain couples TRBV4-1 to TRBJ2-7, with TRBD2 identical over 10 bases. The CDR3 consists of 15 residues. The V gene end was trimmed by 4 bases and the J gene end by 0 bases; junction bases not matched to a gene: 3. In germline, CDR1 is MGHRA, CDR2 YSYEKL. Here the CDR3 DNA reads TGCGCCAGCAGCCCGGGACTAGCGAGCTCCTACGAGCAGTACTTC. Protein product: CASSPGLASSYEQYF.

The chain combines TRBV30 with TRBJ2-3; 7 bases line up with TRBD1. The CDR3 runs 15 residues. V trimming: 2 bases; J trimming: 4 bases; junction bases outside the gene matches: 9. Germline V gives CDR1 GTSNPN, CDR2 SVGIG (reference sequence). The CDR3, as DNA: TGTGCCTGGAGTATTACCGGGACAGCAGCAGATACGCAGTATTTT. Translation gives CAWSITGTAADTQYF.

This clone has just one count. Written as DNA, the CDR3 is TGTGCCAGCAGCCTGGGCCTAGCGGGAACAGATACGCAGTATTTT. Translated, it gives CASSLGLAGTDTQYF. The chain uses TRBV13 and TRBJ2-3; 9 bases map to TRBD2. The CDR3 runs to 15 residues. The V gene's germline CDR1 is PRHDT and CDR2 FYEKMQ (reference sequence). V shed 5 bases, J shed 3 bases, and the junction held 6 bases outside the gene matches.

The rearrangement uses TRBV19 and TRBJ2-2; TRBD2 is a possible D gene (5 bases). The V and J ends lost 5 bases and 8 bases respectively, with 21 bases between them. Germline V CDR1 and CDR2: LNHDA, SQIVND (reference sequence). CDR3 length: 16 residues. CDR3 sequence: CASSSDQIFRGGELFF. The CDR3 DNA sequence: TGTGCCAGTAGTTCAGACCAGATATTTCGGGGTGGGGAGCTGTTTTTT. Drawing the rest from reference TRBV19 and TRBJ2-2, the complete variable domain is DGGITQSPKYLFRKEGQNVTLSCEQNLNHDAMYWYRQDPGQGLRLIYYSQIVNDFQKGDIAEGYSVSREKKESFPLTVTSAQKNPTAFYLCASSSDQIFRGGELFFGEGSRLTVL.

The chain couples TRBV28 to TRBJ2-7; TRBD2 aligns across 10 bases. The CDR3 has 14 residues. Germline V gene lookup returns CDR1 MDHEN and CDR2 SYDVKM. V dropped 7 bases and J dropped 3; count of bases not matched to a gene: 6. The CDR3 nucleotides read TGTGCCAGCAACCGGAGCGGGAGGGACTACGAGCAGTACTTC. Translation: CASNRSGRDYEQYF. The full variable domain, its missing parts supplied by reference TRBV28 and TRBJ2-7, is DVKVTQSSRYLVKRTGEKVFLECVQDMDHENMFWYRQDPGLGLRLIYFSYDVKMKEKGDIPEGYSVSREKKERFSLILESASTNQTSMYLCASNRSGRDYEQYFGPGTRLTVT.

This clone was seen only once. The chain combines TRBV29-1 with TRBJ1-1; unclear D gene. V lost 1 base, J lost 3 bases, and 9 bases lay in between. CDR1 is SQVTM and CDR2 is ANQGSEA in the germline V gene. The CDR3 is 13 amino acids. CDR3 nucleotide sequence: TGCAGCGTTGAAGGTGGGTCAGACACTGAAGCTTTCTTT. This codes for CSVEGGSDTEAFF.

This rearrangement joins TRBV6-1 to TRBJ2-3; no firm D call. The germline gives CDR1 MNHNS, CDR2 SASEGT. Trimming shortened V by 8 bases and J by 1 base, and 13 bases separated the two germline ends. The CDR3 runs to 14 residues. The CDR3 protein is CASVRRTGTDTQYF. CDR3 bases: TGTGCCAGCGTCCGCCGGACGGGCACAGATACGCAGTATTTT.

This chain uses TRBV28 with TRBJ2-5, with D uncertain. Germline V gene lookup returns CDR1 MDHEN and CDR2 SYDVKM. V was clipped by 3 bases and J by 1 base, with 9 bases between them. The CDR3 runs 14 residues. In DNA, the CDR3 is TGTGCCAGCAGTTTCCGACGGAGCCAAGAGACCCAGTACTTC. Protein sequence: CASSFRRSQETQYF.

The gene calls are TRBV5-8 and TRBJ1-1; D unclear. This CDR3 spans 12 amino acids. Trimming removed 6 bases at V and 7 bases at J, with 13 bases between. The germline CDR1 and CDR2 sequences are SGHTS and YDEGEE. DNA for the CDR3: TGTGCCAGCATCGAACTTCGTGGTGAAGCTTTCTTT. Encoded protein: CASIELRGEAFF.

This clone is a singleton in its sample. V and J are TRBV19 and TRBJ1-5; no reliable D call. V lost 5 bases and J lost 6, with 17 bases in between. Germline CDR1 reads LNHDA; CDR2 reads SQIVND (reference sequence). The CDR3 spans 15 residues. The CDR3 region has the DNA TGTGCCAGTAGTCCCAGCATCGGGGAGGGTCAGCCCCAGCATTTT. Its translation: CASSPSIGEGQPQHF.

CDR3 residues: CAWSLSPVKEQFF. The CDR3 region has the DNA TGTGCCTGGAGTCTTTCCCCAGTCAAGGAGCAGTTCTTC. The genes are TRBV30 and TRBJ2-1; D unresolved. The germline V gene has CDR1 GTSNPN and CDR2 SVGIG (reference sequence). V shed 2 bases and J shed 10 bases, with 15 bases lying between them. This CDR3 region has 13 residues.